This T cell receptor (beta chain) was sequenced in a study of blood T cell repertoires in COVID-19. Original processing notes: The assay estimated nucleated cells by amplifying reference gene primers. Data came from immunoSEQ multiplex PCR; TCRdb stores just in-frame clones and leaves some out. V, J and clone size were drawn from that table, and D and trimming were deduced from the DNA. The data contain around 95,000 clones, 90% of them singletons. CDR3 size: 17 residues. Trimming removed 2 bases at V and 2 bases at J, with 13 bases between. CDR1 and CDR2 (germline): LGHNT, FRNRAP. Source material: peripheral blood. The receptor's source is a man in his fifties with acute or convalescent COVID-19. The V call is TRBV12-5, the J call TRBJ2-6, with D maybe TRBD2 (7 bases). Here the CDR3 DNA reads TGTGCTAGTGGTTTGTTTCGGGGGGCGGCTGGGGCCAACGTCCTGACTTTC. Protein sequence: CASGLFRGAAGANVLTF.